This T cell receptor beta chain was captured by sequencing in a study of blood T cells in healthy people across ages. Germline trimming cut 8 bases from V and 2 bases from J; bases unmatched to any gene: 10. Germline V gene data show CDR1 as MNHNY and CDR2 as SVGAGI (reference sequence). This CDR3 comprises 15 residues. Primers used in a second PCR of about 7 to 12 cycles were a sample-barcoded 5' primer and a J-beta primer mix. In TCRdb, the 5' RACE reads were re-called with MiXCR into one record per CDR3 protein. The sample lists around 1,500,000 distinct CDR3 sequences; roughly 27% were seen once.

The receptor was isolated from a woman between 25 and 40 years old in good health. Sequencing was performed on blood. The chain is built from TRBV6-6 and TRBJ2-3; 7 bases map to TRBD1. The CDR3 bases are TGTGCCAGCGCGAAGGGACAGACCTCCACAGATACGCAGTATTTT. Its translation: CASAKGQTSTDTQYF.